This is a list of T cell receptor beta chains from one sample in a study of T cells after yellow fever vaccination. MiXCR, run by TCRdb on the 5' RACE reads, gives a single entry per CDR3 protein. The table records approximately 110,000 distinct CDR3 sequences, more than 6% of them present only once. The source material was CD4+ T cells sorted from PBMCs, sampled 9 to 11 days after the first yellow fever vaccination. The source is a man aged 18 to 30 who received the YFV17D yellow fever vaccine. Each CDR3 is given with its conserved first and last residue. D genes are given only for firm matches. For some rows the clone size is stated as once, few or many, or as a class when expanded; others skip it.

>TRBV27|TRBJ1-4|many|TRBD1
CASSLSRPGQGASATNEKLFF
TGTGCCAGCAGTTTATCAAGACCGGGACAGGGGGCCAGTGCAACTAATGAAAAACTGTTTTTT
>TRBV7-8|TRBJ1-2|many|NA
CASRLTQGSYGYTF
TGTGCCAGCAGACTCACTCAGGGGAGCTATGGCTACACCTTC
>TRBV7-3|TRBJ2-3|many|TRBD2
CASSLLGGGGDTDTQYF
TGTGCCAGCAGCTTATTAGGGGGCGGGGGGGATACAGATACGCAGTATTTT
>TRBV5-8|TRBJ2-3|many|NA
CASSLGDFTDTQYF
TGTGCCAGCAGCTTGGGGGACTTCACAGATACGCAGTATTTT
>TRBV12-3/TRBV12-4|TRBJ1-2|many|NA
CASSFHGYGYTF
TGTGCCAGCAGTTTTCATGGCTATGGCTACACCTTC
>TRBV5-1|TRBJ2-1|many|NA
CASSTYRGHNEQFF
TGCGCCAGCAGCACCTACCGTGGCCACAATGAGCAGTTCTTC
>TRBV5-1|TRBJ2-7|many|TRBD2
CASSLTSDQSYEQYF
TGCGCCAGCAGCCTGACTAGCGATCAATCCTACGAGCAGTACTTC
>TRBV7-8|TRBJ2-3|NA|NA
CASSFRRQSTDTQYF
TGTGCCAGCAGCTTCCGGCGCCAAAGCACAGATACGCAGTATTTT
>TRBV28|TRBJ1-2|many|NA
CASISPLFNYGYTF
TGTGCCAGCATCTCACCCCTCTTTAACTATGGCTACACCTTC
>TRBV19|TRBJ1-5|NA|NA
CASNGGEVQTQHF
TGTGCCAGTAATGGGGGCGAAGTTCAGACCCAGCATTTT
>TRBV10-2|TRBJ1-1|many|NA
CASSDPGTNTEAFF
TGCGCCAGCAGTGACCCAGGAACAAACACTGAAGCTTTCTTT
>TRBV7-9|TRBJ1-4|many|NA
CASSVPGGADEKLFF
TGTGCCAGCAGCGTCCCGGGGGGGGCGGATGAAAAACTGTTTTTT
>TRBV20-1|TRBJ2-1|many|TRBD2
CSASWTSGSPYNEQFF
TGCAGTGCTAGCTGGACTAGCGGGTCCCCCTACAATGAGCAGTTCTTC
>TRBV7-8|TRBJ1-6|many|TRBD1
CASKGQAHYNSPLHF
TGTGCCAGCAAGGGACAGGCGCACTATAATTCACCCCTCCACTTT
>TRBV7-2|TRBJ2-3|NA|TRBD1
CASSFWDRPTDTQYF
TGTGCCAGCAGCTTCTGGGACAGGCCCACAGATACGCAGTATTTT
>TRBV18|TRBJ2-1|many|NA
CASSSREGRNEQFF
TGTGCCAGCTCCTCGCGTGAGGGGCGCAATGAGCAGTTCTTC
>TRBV12-3/TRBV12-4|TRBJ1-6|many|NA
CASSLQGVHINSPLHF
TGTGCCAGCAGTCTCCAGGGTGTTCACATCAATTCACCCCTCCACTTT
>TRBV7-2|TRBJ1-5|many|NA
CASSLVGGRSNQPQHF
TGTGCCAGCAGCTTAGTCGGGGGGCGAAGCAATCAGCCCCAGCATTTT
>TRBV30|TRBJ2-1|many|NA
CAWSVGGDNEQFF
TGTGCCTGGAGTGTGGGAGGAGACAATGAGCAGTTCTTC
>TRBV6-5|TRBJ2-7|many|TRBD1
CASSYWGQGPYEQYF
TGTGCCAGCAGTTACTGGGGACAGGGGCCCTACGAGCAGTACTTC
>TRBV20-1|TRBJ1-2|many|NA
CSAREGLRYGYTF
TGCAGTGCTAGAGAAGGTCTTAGATATGGCTACACCTTC
>TRBV6-5|TRBJ1-4|many|NA
CASSYSGRVEKLFF
TGTGCCAGCAGTTACTCGGGCAGGGTGGAAAAACTGTTTTTT
>TRBV5-1|TRBJ2-2|many|TRBD1
CASIQDRVENTGELFF
TGCGCCAGTATTCAGGACAGGGTGGAGAACACCGGGGAGCTGTTTTTT
>TRBV7-8|TRBJ1-3|many|NA
CASSKSPSLAGNTIYF
TGTGCCAGCAGTAAGTCACCTTCGCTGGCCGGAAACACCATATATTTT
>TRBV7-3|TRBJ1-1|many|NA
CASSLGRNTEAFF
TGTGCCAGCAGCTTAGGCAGGAACACTGAAGCTTTCTTT
>TRBV27|TRBJ2-1|many|TRBD2
CASSHGTSNEQFF
TGTGCCAGCAGCCACGGGACTAGCAACGAGCAGTTCTTC
>TRBV29-1|TRBJ1-1|few|TRBD1
CSVAEQGPFQTEAFF
TGCAGCGTTGCTGAACAGGGGCCGTTTCAGACTGAAGCTTTCTTT
>TRBV18|TRBJ1-1|many|TRBD1
CASSPTGGGTEAFF
TGTGCCAGCTCACCTACAGGGGGGGGTACTGAAGCTTTCTTT
>TRBV11-2|TRBJ2-4|many|TRBD1
CASSLGGRGTMLAKNIQYF
TGTGCCAGCAGCTTAGGAGGCAGGGGGACCATGTTGGCCAAAAACATTCAGTACTTC
>TRBV9|TRBJ2-1|many|TRBD1
CASSAGTGLSSYNEQFF
TGTGCCAGCAGCGCCGGGACAGGGTTAAGTTCCTACAATGAGCAGTTCTTC
>TRBV5-1|TRBJ2-1|many|NA
CASSLAGPKDEQFF
TGCGCCAGCAGCTTGGCGGGGCCTAAGGATGAGCAGTTCTTC
>TRBV20-1|TRBJ2-5|many|NA
CSAKRAPGETQYF
TGCAGTGCAAAGAGGGCACCCGGAGAGACCCAGTACTTC
>TRBV12-3/TRBV12-4|TRBJ1-3|many|NA
CASIARSGNTIYF
TGTGCCAGCATTGCTCGCTCTGGAAACACCATATATTTT
>TRBV20-1|TRBJ2-2|few|TRBD2
CSAPWGLAGTGELFF
TGCAGTGCCCCGTGGGGACTAGCTGGAACCGGGGAGCTGTTTTTT
>TRBV18|TRBJ1-4|many|NA
CASSPGSANEKLFF
TGTGCCAGCTCACCTGGGTCAGCAAATGAAAAACTGTTTTTT
>TRBV20-1|TRBJ1-2|many|NA
CSAREDRNYGYTF
TGCAGTGCTAGAGAAGACAGGAACTATGGCTACACCTTC
>TRBV24-1|TRBJ2-1|many|TRBD2
CATSGLAGGRYEQFF
TGTGCCACCAGTGGACTAGCGGGGGGTAGGTATGAGCAGTTCTTC
>TRBV7-2|TRBJ1-2|many|TRBD1
CASSSDRGVNGYTF
TGTGCCAGCAGCTCAGACAGGGGCGTGAACGGCTACACCTTC
>TRBV7-6|TRBJ1-2|many|NA
CASSLLGANYGYTF
TGTGCCAGCAGCTTGCTAGGGGCTAACTATGGCTACACCTTC
>TRBV3-1|TRBJ2-3|many|NA
CASSSRGYRGSTDTQYF
TGTGCCAGCAGCTCACGGGGCTACCGGGGTAGCACAGATACGCAGTATTTT
>TRBV7-3|TRBJ2-2|many|NA
CASGGPTNTGELFF
TGTGCCAGTGGGGGGCCGACAAACACCGGGGAGCTGTTTTTT
>TRBV10-3|TRBJ2-3|many|TRBD2
CAISREGSGEYTQYF
TGTGCCATCAGCCGAGAGGGTAGCGGGGAGTATACGCAGTATTTT
>TRBV5-4|TRBJ2-2|many|TRBD2
CASSSQSRGGGGELFF
TGTGCCAGCAGCTCCCAATCGCGGGGGGGCGGCGGGGAGCTGTTTTTT
>TRBV20-1|TRBJ1-5|many|TRBD1
CSLSQGAINNQPQHF
TGCAGCCTGTCTCAGGGGGCGATAAACAATCAGCCCCAGCATTTT
>TRBV7-3|TRBJ2-1|many|TRBD2
CASSLSPQRGYNEQFF
TGTGCCAGCAGCTTAAGCCCCCAGCGGGGATACAATGAGCAGTTCTTC
>TRBV7-2|TRBJ2-2|many|NA
CASSLMGGLTGELFF
TGTGCCAGCAGCTTAATGGGGGGGCTCACCGGGGAGCTGTTTTTT
>TRBV7-2|TRBJ2-3|many|NA
CASSLVAPGAGIDTQYF
TGTGCCAGCAGCCTGGTGGCCCCCGGGGCAGGGATAGATACGCAGTATTTT
>TRBV19|TRBJ1-2|NA|NA
CASSIGTGTAFRNPYTF
TGTGCCAGTAGTATAGGAACCGGGACCGCGTTTCGAAATCCCTACACCTTC
>TRBV10-3|TRBJ1-1|many|NA
CAISQTDSLNTEAFF
TGTGCCATCAGCCAAACGGACAGTTTGAACACTGAAGCTTTCTTT
>TRBV5-8|TRBJ1-2|many|NA
CASSPESGYTF
TGTGCCAGCAGCCCCGAGTCTGGCTACACCTTC
>TRBV7-2|TRBJ1-2|many|NA
CASSLVGQLNYGYTF
TGTGCCAGCAGCTTAGTAGGACAGCTTAACTATGGCTACACCTTC